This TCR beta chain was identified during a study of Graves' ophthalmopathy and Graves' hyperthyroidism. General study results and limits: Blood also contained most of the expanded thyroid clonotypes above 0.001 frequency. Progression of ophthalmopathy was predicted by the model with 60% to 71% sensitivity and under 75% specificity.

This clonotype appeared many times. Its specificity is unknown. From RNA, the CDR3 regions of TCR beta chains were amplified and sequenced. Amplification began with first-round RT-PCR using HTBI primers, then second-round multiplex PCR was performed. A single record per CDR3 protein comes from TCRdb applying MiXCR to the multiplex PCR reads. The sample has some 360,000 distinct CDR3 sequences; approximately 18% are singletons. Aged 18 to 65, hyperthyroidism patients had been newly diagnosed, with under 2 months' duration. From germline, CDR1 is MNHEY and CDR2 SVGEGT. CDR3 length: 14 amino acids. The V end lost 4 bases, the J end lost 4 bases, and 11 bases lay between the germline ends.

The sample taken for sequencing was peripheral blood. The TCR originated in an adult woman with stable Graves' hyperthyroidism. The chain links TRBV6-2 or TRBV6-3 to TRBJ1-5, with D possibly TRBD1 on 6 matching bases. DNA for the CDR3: TGTGCCAGCAGTTCCGGGACAATAAATCAGCCCCAGCATTTT. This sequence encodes CASSSGTINQPQHF.